A selection of T cell receptor beta chains follows, all from one sample in a study of blood T cells in healthy people across ages. One entry per CDR3 protein results from TCRdb running MiXCR on the 5' RACE reads. The sample lists approximately 810,000 distinct CDR3 sequences; roughly 34% were seen once. Input material: blood. Source of these receptors: a man between 18 and 35 years old in good health. Each CDR3 is given with its conserved first and last residue. D genes are given only for firm matches. Clone size, where shown, is once, few, many, or a class for clones that have expanded.

d_call | j_call | v_call | clone_size | cdr3_nt | cdr3_aa
. | TRBJ1-5 | TRBV12-3/TRBV12-4 | . | TGTGCCAGCACCAAAGGGATCGGTCGGCAGCCCCAGCATTTT | CASTKGIGRQPQHF
TRBD2 | TRBJ2-1 | TRBV12-5 | . | TGTGCTAGTGGCACGGGACTAGCGGTTCGGGATGAGCAGTTCTTC | CASGTGLAVRDEQFF
. | TRBJ2-5 | TRBV2 | . | TGTGCCAGCGTATCCCCCTGGGGGCAGGAGCAGTACTTC | CASVSPWGQEQYF
. | TRBJ1-1 | TRBV4-3 | many | TGCGCCAGCAGCCAAGATCGCGGGTCGAACACTGAAGCTTTCTTT | CASSQDRGSNTEAFF
. | TRBJ1-2 | TRBV12-3/TRBV12-4 | few | TGTGCCAGCAGTGAGACAGGCTTCTATGGCTACACCTTC | CASSETGFYGYTF
TRBD2 | TRBJ2-1 | TRBV5-5 | . | TGTGCCAGCAGGGTTATAGCGGGGGGGCTTGAGCAGTTCTTC | CASRVIAGGLEQFF
. | TRBJ2-1 | TRBV4-3 | . | TGCGCCAGCAGCCCGCCCGTTGTATACTCCTACAATGAGCAGTTCTTC | CASSPPVVYSYNEQFF
. | TRBJ2-2 | TRBV10-3 | . | TGTGCCATCAGTGATCGGGGGCGGGGGCCGAACACCGGGGAGCTGTTTTTT | CAISDRGRGPNTGELFF
. | TRBJ2-1 | TRBV12-3/TRBV12-4 | . | TGTGCCAGCAGTTCTCACGACAGGATTAGGAATGAGCAGTTCTTC | CASSSHDRIRNEQFF
TRBD1 | TRBJ2-3 | TRBV7-6 | many | TGTGCCAGCAGCTTAGGTGGGACAGGCCACACAGATACGCAGTATTTT | CASSLGGTGHTDTQYF
. | TRBJ2-1 | TRBV9 | . | TGTGCCAGCAGCGTAGCTAATGATGAGCAGTTCTTC | CASSVANDEQFF
. | TRBJ2-5 | TRBV6-6 | . | TGTGCCAGCAGTTGGGTTACACAGGCAGGGGATTGGAATGAGCAGTACTTC | CASSWVTQAGDWNEQYF
. | TRBJ2-1 | TRBV5-1 | few | TGCGCCAGCATGGTTTTGGATGAGCAGTTCTTC | CASMVLDEQFF
. | TRBJ2-3 | TRBV6-4 | few | TGTGCCAGCAGTGACTCTGGATACACAGATACGCAGTATTTT | CASSDSGYTDTQYF
. | TRBJ2-4 | TRBV9 | . | TGTGCCAGCAGCGTAGAATTCGGGGCAGGGGCCATAGCCAAAAACATTCAGTACTTC | CASSVEFGAGAIAKNIQYF
. | TRBJ1-5 | TRBV18 | . | TGTGCCAGCGCACCAAGCGGGGGTCAGCCCCAGCATTTT | CASAPSGGQPQHF
. | TRBJ1-4 | TRBV29-1 | few | TGCAGCGCTGTTAGTACTAATGAAAAACTGTTTTTT | CSAVSTNEKLFF
. | TRBJ2-1 | TRBV7-6 | . | TGTGCCAGCAGCCCGCGGCCGGGGACATCAGTTCGGGAGCAGTTCTTC | CASSPRPGTSVREQFF
TRBD1 | TRBJ2-7 | TRBV5-1 | many | TGCGCCAGCAGTCACGGACAGGGGTACGAGCAGTACTTC | CASSHGQGYEQYF
. | TRBJ2-2 | TRBV30 | . | TGTGCCTGGAGTGGCAGTCCAGTGAACACCGGGGAGCTGTTTTTT | CAWSGSPVNTGELFF
TRBD1 | TRBJ2-3 | TRBV4-1 | . | TGCGCCAGCAGCCTTACCCTGGGGAGACAGGGGGCATGGGATACGCAGTATTTT | CASSLTLGRQGAWDTQYF
TRBD1 | TRBJ2-7 | TRBV5-1 | . | TGCGCCAGCAGCTTTTTGCAGGGGGCTGATGAGCAGTACTTC | CASSFLQGADEQYF
. | TRBJ2-3 | TRBV6-5 | few | TGTGCCAGCAGTAACCTCATTGGAGGTAGCACAGATACGCAGTATTTT | CASSNLIGGSTDTQYF
TRBD1 | TRBJ2-1 | TRBV7-6 | . | TGTGCCAGCAGCTTCCCGGGACAGGGCAATGAGCAGTTCTTC | CASSFPGQGNEQFF
. | TRBJ1-1 | TRBV30 | . | TGTGCCTGGACGTGGACTCGGAACACTGAAGCTTTCTTT | CAWTWTRNTEAFF
. | TRBJ2-1 | TRBV3-1 | . | TGTGCCAGCAGCCAAGTCCTCCCAGAGCAGTTCTTC | CASSQVLPEQFF
. | TRBJ2-3 | TRBV12-3/TRBV12-4 | many | TGTGCCAGCAGTCCCCGCGAGGGCTGGGGCACAGATACGCAGTATTTT | CASSPREGWGTDTQYF
TRBD1 | TRBJ2-1 | TRBV20-1 | few | TGCAGTGCTAGACTTCCAGGACAGGCGTCGGATGAGCAGTTCTTC | CSARLPGQASDEQFF
TRBD1 | TRBJ2-7 | TRBV20-1 | . | TGCAGTGCACCGGGACAGGGCGGGAATGAGCAGTACTTC | CSAPGQGGNEQYF
. | TRBJ2-6 | TRBV28 | . | TGTGCCAGCATGGGGATCCACTCTGGGGCCAACGTCCTGACTTTC | CASMGIHSGANVLTF
. | TRBJ2-7 | TRBV6-2/TRBV6-3 | . | TGTGCCAGTCCTCACCACGAGCAGTACTTC | CASPHHEQYF
. | TRBJ2-7 | TRBV2 | . | TGTGCCAGCAGTCCAAGGACCCCTCCGGCCTACGAGCAGTACTTC | CASSPRTPPAYEQYF
TRBD2 | TRBJ2-1 | TRBV20-1 | few | TGCAGTGCTACCGGGACTAGCGGGGGGAGCGATGAGCAGTTCTTC | CSATGTSGGSDEQFF
. | TRBJ2-3 | TRBV25-1 | few | TGTGCCATCGCAGTGGCGACAGATACGCAGTATTTT | CAIAVATDTQYF
. | TRBJ2-1 | TRBV5-1 | few | TGCGCCAGCAGCTTCCGGGCGATGCCGGATGAGCAGTTCTTC | CASSFRAMPDEQFF
. | TRBJ1-1 | TRBV28 | . | TGTGCCGGCCAACCCTCATTGGGGAACACTGAAGCTTTCTTT | CAGQPSLGNTEAFF
TRBD1 | TRBJ1-5 | TRBV20-1 | . | TGCAGTGCTTCCGACAGGGTTAGCAATCAGCCCCAGCATTTT | CSASDRVSNQPQHF
. | TRBJ1-5 | TRBV15 | . | TGTGCCACTAGCGGGGGCGGTCAGCCCCAGCATTTT | CATSGGGQPQHF
. | TRBJ2-3 | TRBV7-3 | few | TGTGCCAGCAGCCCCATGGCGGCCACTAGCACAGATACGCAGTATTTT | CASSPMAATSTDTQYF
. | TRBJ2-1 | TRBV6-5 | . | TGTGCCAGCAGTGACTCGGGCAGGGGTGAGCAGTTCTTC | CASSDSGRGEQFF
. | TRBJ2-1 | TRBV12-3/TRBV12-4 | . | TGTGCCAGCAGTTTAGCGCTTATCGGGGTGGGTCAAGAGACCCAGTTCTTC | CASSLALIGVGQETQFF
. | TRBJ1-4 | TRBV6-5 | few | TGTGCCAGCAGCCGGGGACCGGCGGAAAAACTGTTTTTT | CASSRGPAEKLFF
. | TRBJ2-5 | TRBV27 | many | TGTGCCAGCAGTTTAAACGGCAGGGCAGAGACCCAGTACTTC | CASSLNGRAETQYF
. | TRBJ2-1 | TRBV28 | . | TGTGCCAGCAGTCGACGACAGATTAAAGACAATGAGCAGTTCTTC | CASSRRQIKDNEQFF
. | TRBJ1-2 | TRBV15 | few | TGTGCCACCAGCACCGAGCCCCAGGGGAACTATGGCTACACCTTC | CATSTEPQGNYGYTF
. | TRBJ2-5 | TRBV30 | once | TGTGCCTGGAGTATAGACCCCATGTACCAAGAGACCCAGTACTTC | CAWSIDPMYQETQYF
. | TRBJ2-4 | TRBV11-1 | few | TGTGCCAGCAGCGCCGACAATGAGCAGTACTTC | CASSADNEQYF
. | TRBJ2-5 | TRBV27 | . | TGTGCCAGCAGTAACCAACAGGGAGAGACCCAGTACTTC | CASSNQQGETQYF
TRBD1 | TRBJ2-7 | TRBV25-1 | . | TGTGCCAGCAGTGATACAGGACAGGGAGGCTACAATGAGCAGTACTTC | CASSDTGQGGYNEQYF